This T cell receptor beta chain emerged from a study of CD8+ T cells in alopecia areata. General study findings and limits: Scalp clonality dropped significantly under tofacitinib, as did expanded CD8+ top-100 clones.

cDNA prepared by RNA extraction and subsequent reverse transcription served as the template for sequencing. Sequencing was performed with immunoSEQ multiplex PCR; in TCRdb, only in-frame clones are kept and a portion is missing. Of more than 200,000 clones listed, approximately 47% are singletons. Treatment: oral pan-JAK inhibitor, 5-10 mg twice daily. This clone was recorded a few times. Its target is not known. Trimming cost V 3 bases and J 9 bases, with 17 bases left between them. CDR3 length: 14 amino acids. Germline V gene lookup returns CDR1 MNHEY and CDR2 SVGAGI. The genes are TRBV6-5 and TRBJ2-5; D remains unclear. The sequence was collected from a human donor with alopecia areata. Sample: CD4+ T cells sorted from blood, taken between weeks 36 and 40, from a patient treated with tofacitinib. The CDR3 sequence: CASSYGSVGTAQYF. CDR3 DNA: TGTGCCAGCAGTTATGGGTCCGTCGGTACGGCCCAGTACTTC.